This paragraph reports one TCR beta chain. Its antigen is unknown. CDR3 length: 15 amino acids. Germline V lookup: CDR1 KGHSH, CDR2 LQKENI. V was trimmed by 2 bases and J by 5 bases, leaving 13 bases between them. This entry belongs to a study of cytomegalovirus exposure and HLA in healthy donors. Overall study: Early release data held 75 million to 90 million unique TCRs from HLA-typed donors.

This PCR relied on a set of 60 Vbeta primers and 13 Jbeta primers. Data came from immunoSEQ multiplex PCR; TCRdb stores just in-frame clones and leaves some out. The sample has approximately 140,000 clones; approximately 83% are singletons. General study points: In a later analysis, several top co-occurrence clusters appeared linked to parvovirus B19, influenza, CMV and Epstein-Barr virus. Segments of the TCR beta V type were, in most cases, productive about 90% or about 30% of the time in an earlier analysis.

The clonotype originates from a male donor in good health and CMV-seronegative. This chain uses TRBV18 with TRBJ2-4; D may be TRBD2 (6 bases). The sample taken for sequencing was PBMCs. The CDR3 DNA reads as TGTGCCAGCTCACCATCAAGGGGAGGCGAAAACATTCAGTACTTC. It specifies CASSPSRGGENIQYF. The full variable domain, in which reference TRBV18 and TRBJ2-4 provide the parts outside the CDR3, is NAGVMQNPRHLVRRRGQEARLRCSPMKGHSHVYWYRQLPEEGLKFMVYLQKENIIDESGMPKERFSAEFPKEGPSILRIQQVVRGDSAAYFCASSPSRGGENIQYFGAGTRLSVL.